This T cell receptor (beta chain) appears in the sequencing data of a study of patients and donors after allogeneic stem cell transplantation. TCRdb analysed the RT-PCR reads with MiXCR anew, one entry per CDR3 protein. The data show roughly 9,900 distinct CDR3 sequences, over 5.5% seen once. The CDR3 runs to 15 residues. Trimming stripped 4 bases from V and 2 bases from J, with 12 bases between. Germline V lookup: CDR1 MDHEN, CDR2 SYDVKM. The sample consisted of blood, either unsorted or a sorted T cell fraction (not recorded which). The TCR was taken from a human donor who was either an allogeneic HSCT recipient or a stem cell or donor lymphocyte infusion donor (not recorded which). It is not recorded whose cells these are; they may come from a transplant donor. The chain couples TRBV28 to TRBJ1-5; tentatively, D is TRBD1 (5 bases). CDR3 in DNA: TGTGCCAGCAGTTCAATGGGGGAGGGCAATCAGCCCCAGCATTTT. It is translated as CASSSMGEGNQPQHF.